Each of the 14 T cell receptor beta chains below was sequenced from the same sample in a study of blood T cell repertoires in COVID-19. Using immunoSEQ multiplex PCR, the repertoire was profiled, and TCRdb retains in-frame clones only, with some absent. The sample has 380,000 or so clones; 80% to 90% are singletons. The sequencing input was PBMCs or T cells enriched from blood (not recorded which). These receptors were obtained from a man aged 25 to 40 who had recovered from COVID-19.

V usage is TRBV29-1 and J usage is TRBJ1-2; possible D gene TRBD1, 5 bases. The germline V gene has CDR1 SQVTM and CDR2 ANQGSEA. The CDR3 covers 13 residues. Between the trimmed V and J ends, which lost 0 bases and 4 bases, there was a span of 9 bases. CDR3 amino acids: CSVEEDTSYGYTF. The CDR3 DNA sequence: TGCAGCGTTGAAGAGGACACCTCCTATGGCTACACCTTC. Full variable domain (rest looked up from reference TRBV29-1 and TRBJ1-2): SAVISQKPSRDICQRGTSLTIQCQVDSQVTMMFWYRQQPGQSLTLIATANQGSEATYESGFVIDKFPISRPNLTFSTLTVSNMSPEDSSIYLCSVEEDTSYGYTFGSGTRLTVV.

The chain is built from TRBV6-5 and TRBJ2-2; 10 nucleotides agree with TRBD1. V lost 9 bases to trimming and J lost 5 bases; unmatched junction nucleotides: 9. The CDR3 sequence is 15 residues long. Germline V CDR1 and CDR2: MNHEY, SVGAGI. The CDR3 DNA sequence: TGTGCCAGGGGGACAGGGGTCAGTGGGACCGGGGAGCTGTTTTTT. Amino acid sequence: CARGTGVSGTGELFF.

Notes on this clone: Additional DNA sequences in this sample encode the identical CDR3. The rearrangement joins TRBV18 to TRBJ1-1; 7 bases map to TRBD1. Looked up from germline, CDR1 is KGHSH and CDR2 is LQKENI. V shed 0 bases and J 0 bases; nucleotides not matched to a gene: 1. This CDR3 has 15 amino acids. Here the CDR3 reads CASSPPGTVNTEAFF. CDR3 nucleotide sequence: TGTGCCAGCTCACCACCAGGGACAGTGAACACTGAAGCTTTCTTT. Full variable domain (rest looked up from reference TRBV18 and TRBJ1-1): NAGVMQNPRHLVRRRGQEARLRCSPMKGHSHVYWYRQLPEEGLKFMVYLQKENIIDESGMPKERFSAEFPKEGPSILRIQQVVRGDSAAYFCASSPPGTVNTEAFFGQGTRLTVV.

This rearrangement joins TRBV7-2 to TRBJ2-7; the match to TRBD2 covers 7 bases. From germline, CDR1 is SGHTA and CDR2 FQGNSA. The length of the CDR3 is 14 residues. J gave up 3 bases and V 3 bases, and 5 bases lay outside the gene matches. The CDR3 DNA sequence: TGTGCCAGCAGCTTTATTGGGGGGGTCTACGAGCAGTACTTC. This sequence encodes CASSFIGGVYEQYF.

The chain combines TRBV7-8 with TRBJ2-5; 7 nucleotides line up with TRBD2. V lost 1 base to trimming and J lost 5 bases; unmatched junction nucleotides: 4. This CDR3 has 14 residues. Germline assignment: CDR1 SGHVS and CDR2 FQNEAQ. The CDR3 DNA is TGTGCCAGCAGCTTAGAGGTCGGGGGGGAGACCCAGTACTTC. Translated, it gives CASSLEVGGETQYF.

The rearrangement links TRBV19 to TRBJ1-2; the match to TRBD1 covers 7 bases. The germline V gene has CDR1 LNHDA and CDR2 SQIVND (reference sequence). The CDR3 covers 14 residues. The J segment lost 3 bases and the V segment lost 5 bases, leaving 6 bases of the junction unmatched. The CDR3 region is CASSRQGLYYGYTF. The CDR3 DNA sequence: TGTGCCAGTAGTCGACAGGGTTTGTACTATGGCTACACCTTC.

This clone was counted only a few times. The genes are TRBV4-1 and TRBJ1-2; D possibly corresponds to TRBD1 (5 bases). The CDR3 extends over 14 amino acids. V shed 1 base and J shed 8 bases, with 14 bases lying between them. The germline V gene encodes CDR1 MGHRA and CDR2 YSYEKL. The CDR3 loop reads CASSQARGLEGYTF. The CDR3 DNA is TGCGCCAGCAGCCAAGCAAGGGGCCTGGAGGGCTACACCTTC.

V is TRBV19 and J is TRBJ1-3; TRBD1 agrees at 7 bases. This CDR3 is built from 16 residues. Losses at the gene ends were 6 bases for V and 3 bases for J; bases not matched to a gene: 11. Per germline, CDR1 LNHDA and CDR2 SQIVND (reference sequence). The CDR3 coding sequence is TGTGCCAGTAGGCAGGGGGGCGACGTTTATGGAAACACCATATATTTT. Translation: CASRQGGDVYGNTIYF.

The chain recombines TRBV11-2 with TRBJ1-3, with D possibly TRBD1 on 5 matching bases. Germline V lookup: CDR1 SGHAT, CDR2 FQNNGV. V gave up 5 bases and J gave up 0 bases, with 20 bases separating them. The CDR3 covers 18 residues. CDR3 in DNA: TGTGCCAGCAGCCACCCAAGGGGAGGGTTACTCTCTGGAAACACCATATATTTT. Amino acid sequence: CASSHPRGGLLSGNTIYF.

J is TRBJ1-5 and V is TRBV13; maybe TRBD1 (6 bases). Trimming stripped 0 bases from V and 6 bases from J, with 15 bases between. The CDR3 is 16 residues long. Germline assignment: CDR1 PRHDT and CDR2 FYEKMQ (reference sequence). The CDR3, as DNA: TGTGCCAGCAGCTTAGGGGGAACAGGGCTGGGTCAGCCCCAGCATTTT. The encoded protein is CASSLGGTGLGQPQHF.

This chain uses TRBV7-9 with TRBJ1-1; no clear D. CDR3 length equals 12 residues. Germline values: CDR1 SEHNR, CDR2 FQNEAQ (reference sequence). The V end was cut by 1 base, the J end by 11 bases, with 11 bases between. This CDR3 reads CASSLVDNEAFF. The CDR3 coding sequence is TGTGCCAGCAGCTTAGTTGATAACGAGGCTTTCTTT.

This clone has only one observation. This chain uses TRBV27 with TRBJ1-2, with D perhaps matching TRBD1 (6 bases). Germline loops: CDR1 MNHEY, CDR2 SMNVEV (reference sequence). This CDR3 has 13 residues. The V gene lost 10 bases and the J gene lost 3 bases, with 15 bases spanning the gap. CDR3 loop: CATQGLPDYGYTF. DNA of the CDR3: TGTGCCACCCAGGGGCTCCCGGACTATGGCTACACCTTC.

The V call is TRBV7-2, the J call TRBJ1-1, with 8 nucleotides matching TRBD1. CDR1 and CDR2 (germline): SGHTA, FQGNSA. The V segment lost 3 bases and the J segment 1 base; nucleotides outside the gene matches: 4. The CDR3 runs to 15 residues. The CDR3 DNA sequence: TGTGCCAGCAGCTTCCGGACAGGGTGGAACACTGAAGCTTTCTTT. Protein sequence: CASSFRTGWNTEAFF.

The rearrangement uses TRBV4-1 and TRBJ2-7, with D maybe TRBD1 (5 bases). The CDR3 runs to 15 residues. V was cut by 3 bases and J by 0 bases, with 12 bases left in between. Germline assignment: CDR1 MGHRA and CDR2 YSYEKL. The CDR3 spells CASSQEQAYSYEQYF. The DNA for the CDR3 is TGCGCCAGCAGCCAGGAACAGGCGTACTCCTACGAGCAGTACTTC.